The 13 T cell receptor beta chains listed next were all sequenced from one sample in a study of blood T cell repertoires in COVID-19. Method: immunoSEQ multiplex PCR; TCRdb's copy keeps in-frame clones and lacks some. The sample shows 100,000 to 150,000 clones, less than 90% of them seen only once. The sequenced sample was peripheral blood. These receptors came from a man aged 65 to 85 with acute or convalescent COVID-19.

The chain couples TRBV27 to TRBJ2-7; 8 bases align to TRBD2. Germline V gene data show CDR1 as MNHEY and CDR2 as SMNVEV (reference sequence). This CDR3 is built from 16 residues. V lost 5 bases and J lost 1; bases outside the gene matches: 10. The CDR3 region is CASSHRGGLKSYEQYF. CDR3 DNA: TGTGCCAGCAGTCACCGGGGGGGGCTTAAATCCTACGAGCAGTACTTC.

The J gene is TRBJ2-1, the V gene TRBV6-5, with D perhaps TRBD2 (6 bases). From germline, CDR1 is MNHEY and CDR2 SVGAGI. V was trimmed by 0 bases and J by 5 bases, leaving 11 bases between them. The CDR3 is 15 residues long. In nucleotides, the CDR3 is TGTGCCAGCAGTTACTCGTCGCGGGGCAACAATGAGCAGTTCTTC. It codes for CASSYSSRGNNEQFF.

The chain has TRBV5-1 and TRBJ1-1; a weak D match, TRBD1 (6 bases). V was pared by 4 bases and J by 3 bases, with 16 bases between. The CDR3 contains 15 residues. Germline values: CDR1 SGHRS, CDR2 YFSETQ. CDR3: CASSTAGGPDTEAFF. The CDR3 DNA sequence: TGCGCCAGCAGCACCGCCGGGGGGCCCGACACTGAAGCTTTCTTT.

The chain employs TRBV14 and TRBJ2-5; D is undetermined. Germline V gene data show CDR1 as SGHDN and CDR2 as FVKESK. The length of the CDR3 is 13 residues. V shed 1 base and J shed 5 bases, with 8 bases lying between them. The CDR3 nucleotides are TGTGCCAGCAGCCAAGCTGGTGCGGAGACCCAGTACTTC. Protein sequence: CASSQAGAETQYF.

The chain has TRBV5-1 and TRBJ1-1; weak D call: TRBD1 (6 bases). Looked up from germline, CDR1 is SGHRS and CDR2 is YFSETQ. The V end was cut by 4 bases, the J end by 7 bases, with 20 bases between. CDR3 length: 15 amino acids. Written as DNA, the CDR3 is TGCGCCAGCAGCCGGTACAGGGTAGAGGTAGGTGAAGCTTTCTTT. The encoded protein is CASSRYRVEVGEAFF.

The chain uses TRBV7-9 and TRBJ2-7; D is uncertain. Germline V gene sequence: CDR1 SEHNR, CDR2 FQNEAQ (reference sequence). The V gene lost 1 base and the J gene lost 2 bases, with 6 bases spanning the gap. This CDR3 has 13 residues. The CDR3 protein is CASSLDSTYEQYF. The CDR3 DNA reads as TGTGCCAGCAGCTTAGACAGCACCTACGAGCAGTACTTC. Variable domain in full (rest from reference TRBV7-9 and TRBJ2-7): DTGVSQNPRHKITKRGQNVTFRCDPISEHNRLYWYRQTLGQGPEFLTYFQNEAQLEKSRLLSDRFSAERPKGSFSTLEIQRTEQGDSAMYLCASSLDSTYEQYFGPGTRLTVT.

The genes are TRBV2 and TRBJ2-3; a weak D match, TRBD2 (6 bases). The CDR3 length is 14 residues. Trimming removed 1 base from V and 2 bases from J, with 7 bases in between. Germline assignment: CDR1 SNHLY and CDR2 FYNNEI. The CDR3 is CASSEEGLTDTQYF. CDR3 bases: TGTGCCAGCAGTGAAGAGGGACTCACAGATACGCAGTATTTT.

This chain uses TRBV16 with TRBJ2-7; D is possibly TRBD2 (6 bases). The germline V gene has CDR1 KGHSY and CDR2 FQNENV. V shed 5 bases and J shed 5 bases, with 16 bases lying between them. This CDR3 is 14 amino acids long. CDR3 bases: TGTGCCAGCAGCGGGCGGATCGGGGGACACGAGCAGTACTTC. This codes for CASSGRIGGHEQYF.

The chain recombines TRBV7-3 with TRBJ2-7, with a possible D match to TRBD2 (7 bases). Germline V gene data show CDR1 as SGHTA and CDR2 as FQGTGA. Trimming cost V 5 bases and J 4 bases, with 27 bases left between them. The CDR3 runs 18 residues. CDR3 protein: CASSPRGWEGTELYEQYF. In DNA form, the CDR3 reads TGTGCCAGCAGCCCGAGGGGGTGGGAGGGGACTGAATTATACGAGCAGTACTTC.

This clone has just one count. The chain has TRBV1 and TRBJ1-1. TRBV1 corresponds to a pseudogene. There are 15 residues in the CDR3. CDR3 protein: CTSSRREGEDTEAFF. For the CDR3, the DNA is TGCACCAGCAGCCGCCGCGAAGGAGAGGACACTGAAGCTTTCTTT.

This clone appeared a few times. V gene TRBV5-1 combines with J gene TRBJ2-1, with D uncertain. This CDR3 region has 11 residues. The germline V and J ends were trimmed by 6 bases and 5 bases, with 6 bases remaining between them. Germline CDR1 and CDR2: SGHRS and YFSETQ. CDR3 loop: CASTLDNEQFF. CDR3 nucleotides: TGCGCCAGCACCCTCGACAATGAGCAGTTCTTC.

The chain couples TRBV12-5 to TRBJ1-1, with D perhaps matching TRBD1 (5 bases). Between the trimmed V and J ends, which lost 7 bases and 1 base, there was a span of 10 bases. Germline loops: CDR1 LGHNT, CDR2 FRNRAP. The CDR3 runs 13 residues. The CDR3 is CASAWGGNTEAFF. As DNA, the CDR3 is TGTGCTAGTGCCTGGGGGGGGAACACTGAAGCTTTCTTT.

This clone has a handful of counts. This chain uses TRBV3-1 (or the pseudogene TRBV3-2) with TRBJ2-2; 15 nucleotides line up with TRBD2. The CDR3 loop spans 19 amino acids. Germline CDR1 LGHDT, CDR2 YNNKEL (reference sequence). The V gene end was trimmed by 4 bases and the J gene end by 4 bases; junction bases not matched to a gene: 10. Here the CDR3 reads CASSPRTSGGAQVTGELFF. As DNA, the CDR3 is TGTGCCAGCAGCCCACGGACTAGCGGGGGGGCCCAGGTCACCGGGGAGCTGTTTTTT.